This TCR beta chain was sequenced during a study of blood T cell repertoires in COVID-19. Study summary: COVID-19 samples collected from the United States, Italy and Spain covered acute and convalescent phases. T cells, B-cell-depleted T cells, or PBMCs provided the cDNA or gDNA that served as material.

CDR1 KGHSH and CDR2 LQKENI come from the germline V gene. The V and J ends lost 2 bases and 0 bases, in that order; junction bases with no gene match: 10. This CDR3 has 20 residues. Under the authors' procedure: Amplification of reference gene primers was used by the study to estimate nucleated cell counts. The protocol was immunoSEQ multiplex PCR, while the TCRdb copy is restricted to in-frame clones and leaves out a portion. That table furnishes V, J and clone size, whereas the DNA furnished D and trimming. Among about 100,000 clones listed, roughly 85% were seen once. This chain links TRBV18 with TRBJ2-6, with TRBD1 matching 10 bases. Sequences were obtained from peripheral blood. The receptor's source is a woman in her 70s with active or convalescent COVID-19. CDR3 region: CASSPIRTGGESSGANVLTF. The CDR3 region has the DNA TGTGCCAGCTCACCAATACGGACAGGGGGTGAGAGCTCTGGGGCCAACGTCCTGACTTTC.